The clone carrying this T cell receptor (beta chain) was seen a handful of times. The data stem from a study of cytomegalovirus exposure and HLA in healthy donors. This CDR3 comprises 15 residues. With 5 bases clipped from V and 6 bases from J, the junction kept 10 bases outside the gene matches. The germline CDR1 and CDR2 sequences are SEHNR and FQNEAQ (reference sequence). PCR involved 60 Vbeta and 13 Jbeta primers. Sequencing used immunoSEQ multiplex PCR; TCRdb keeps in-frame clones, though not all of them. The table has approximately 100,000 clones, about 77% seen once; the top ten hold 10%. The sequencing input was PBMCs. The chain links TRBV7-9 to TRBJ1-2; TRBD1 aligns across 9 bases. The source is a woman aged 18-29 years in good health and CMV-seropositive. The CDR3 nucleotides read TGTGCCAGCAGCCCAGGGACAGGGAAGATTAATGGCTACACCTTC. Translation: CASSPGTGKINGYTF.